Detailed here is one TCR beta chain. Followed over time, Seattle patients had been enrolled while infection was active. The CDR3 is 16 amino acids. Germline CDR1 reads SEHNR; CDR2 reads FQNEAQ (reference sequence). V lost 4 bases to trimming and J lost 7 bases; unmatched junction nucleotides: 15. This sample stems from a study of blood T cell repertoires in COVID-19. Across the whole study: The study drew acute and convalescent COVID-19 samples from the United States, Italy and Spain. PBMCs, B-cell-depleted T cells, or T cells provided the cDNA or gDNA that made up the material.

Profiled with immunoSEQ multiplex PCR; TCRdb holds only in-frame clones, not every one. The sample lists 150,000 or so clones; approximately 85% were seen once. The sample was peripheral blood. V is TRBV7-9 and J is TRBJ1-2, with 7 bases matching TRBD1. This TCR was recovered from a woman aged 55-69 years with COVID-19, enrolled during active disease. The CDR3 bases are TGTGCCAGCAGCTCAGGGAAAGGAGGAGGGGGCTTTGGCTACACCTTC. It yields the protein CASSSGKGGGGFGYTF.